These T cell receptor beta chains were read from a single sample in a study of metastatic and nonmetastatic thyroid tumors. TCRdb re-called clones from the PCR reads using MiXCR. The top ten hold over 25% of the sample, which has 30,000 to 35,000 clones, 30% seen once. Sample: blood. The receptors come from a female donor with papillary thyroid cancer or a benign thyroid nodule (not recorded which). Some clones in this sample may be carry-over from other donors' samples. The CDR3 runs from the conserved cysteine through the conserved F or W. The D gene is left open where the match is weak. The size entry is marked missing in some rows and otherwise reads once, few, many or a size class.

J	V	size	D	CDR3	DNA
TRBJ2-7	TRBV20-1	.	TRBD1	CSVFPDGYRGTYEQYF	TGCAGTGTCTTCCCAGACGGGTACAGGGGAACCTACGAGCAGTACTTC
TRBJ2-5	TRBV20-1	many	.	CSAKRAREIQETQYF	TGCAGTGCTAAACGAGCCAGGGAGATCCAAGAGACCCAGTACTTC
TRBJ2-2	TRBV30	many	.	CAWAGTNTGELFF	TGTGCCTGGGCCGGGACAAACACCGGGGAGCTGTTTTTT
TRBJ1-4	TRBV5-4	many	TRBD1	CASSFATGGLGKLFF	TGTGCCAGCAGCTTCGCGACAGGGGGCTTAGGAAAACTGTTTTTT
TRBJ2-1	TRBV30	.	TRBD1	CAWRRGLYNEQFF	TGTGCCTGGAGAAGGGGGCTTTACAATGAGCAGTTCTTC
TRBJ1-1	TRBV20-1	many	TRBD1	CSASGQAAWNTEAFF	TGCAGTGCTAGTGGACAGGCGGCGTGGAACACTGAAGCTTTCTTT
TRBJ2-5	TRBV6-1	few	.	CASSAPDPFGNQYF	TGTGCCAGCAGTGCCCCGGATCCTTTTGGGAACCAGTACTTC
TRBJ1-5	TRBV6-1	.	.	CASGEGENQPQHF	TGTGCCAGCGGTGAAGGGGAGAATCAGCCCCAGCATTTT
TRBJ2-7	TRBV19	.	TRBD1	CVSSAAATGVLYEQYF	TGTGTCAGTAGTGCCGCCGCGACAGGGGTTTTATACGAGCAGTACTTC
TRBJ2-2	TRBV15	many	TRBD1	CATSRDRVGQGPDRSTGELFF	TGTGCCACCAGCAGAGATAGAGTGGGACAGGGCCCTGATAGATCCACCGGGGAGCTGTTTTTT
TRBJ2-5	TRBV9	.	.	CASSVRGLETQYF	TGTGCCAGCAGCGTAAGGGGTCTAGAGACCCAGTACTTC
TRBJ2-3	TRBV6-1	.	.	CASSELASATDTQYF	TGTGCCAGCAGTGAACTAGCTTCGGCCACAGATACGCAGTATTTT
TRBJ2-5	TRBV27	many	TRBD2	CASSPGLAGAFETQYF	TGTGCCAGCAGTCCGGGACTAGCGGGAGCGTTTGAGACCCAGTACTTC
TRBJ2-1	TRBV11-3	once	.	CASSLAGAPGEQFF	TGTGCCAGCAGCTTAGCGGGAGCTCCGGGTGAGCAGTTCTTC
TRBJ2-3	TRBV6-1	.	.	CASRWTGTDTQYF	TGTGCCAGCCGATGGACTGGCACAGATACGCAGTATTTT
TRBJ1-5	TRBV28	.	.	CASRPTGNGQPQHF	TGTGCCAGCAGACCTACAGGGAATGGGCAGCCCCAGCATTTT
TRBJ1-1	TRBV20-1	many	.	CSARPRDSPMNTEAFF	TGCAGTGCTAGGCCCCGGGACTCCCCCATGAACACTGAAGCTTTCTTT
TRBJ2-3	TRBV28	many	TRBD2	CASSLTSGGGDTQYF	TGTGCCAGCAGTTTAACTAGCGGGGGCGGGGATACGCAGTATTTT
TRBJ1-1	TRBV20-1	.	.	CSARPMDTEAFF	TGCAGTGCTAGACCTATGGATACTGAAGCTTTCTTT
TRBJ1-6	TRBV30	medium-sized	.	CAWGRAYNSPLHF	TGTGCCTGGGGTAGGGCCTATAATTCACCCCTCCACTTT
TRBJ1-4	TRBV7-8	many	.	CASSPAGATNEKLFF	TGTGCCAGCTCCCCGGCGGGAGCAACTAATGAAAAACTGTTTTTT
TRBJ2-7	TRBV18	.	.	CASSPGTEEQYF	TGTGCCAGCTCACCCGGGACTGAAGAGCAGTACTTC
TRBJ2-7	TRBV6-6	few	.	CASSYSSGSNPYEQYF	TGTGCCAGCAGTTACTCGAGTGGGTCCAACCCCTACGAGCAGTACTTC
TRBJ1-1	TRBV18	many	.	CASSRPTLTEAFF	TGTGCCAGCTCACGTCCCACCCTCACTGAAGCTTTCTTT
TRBJ1-1	TRBV6-4	.	TRBD1	CACSAEATGWAFF	TGTGCCTGCAGTGCCGAGGCGACAGGGTGGGCTTTCTTT
TRBJ2-7	TRBV7-9	many	.	CASSPSGGGYEQYF	TGTGCCAGCAGCCCGTCTGGGGGCGGCTACGAGCAGTACTTC
TRBJ2-1	TRBV4-2	.	.	CASSQDGAGIRGEQFF	TGTGCCAGCAGCCAAGATGGCGCGGGGATAAGGGGGGAGCAGTTCTTC
TRBJ2-2	TRBV11-2	.	.	CASSLDILRAGDLFF	TGTGCCAGCAGCTTAGATATTCTTAGGGCCGGGGATCTGTTTTTT
TRBJ2-1	TRBV11-2	.	TRBD2	CASSLGLADYNEQFF	TGTGCCAGCAGCTTAGGACTAGCGGATTACAATGAGCAGTTCTTC
TRBJ2-2	TRBV12-3/TRBV12-4	many	.	CASSLKQGTGELFF	TGTGCCAGCAGTTTAAAGCAGGGTACGGGGGAGCTGTTTTTT